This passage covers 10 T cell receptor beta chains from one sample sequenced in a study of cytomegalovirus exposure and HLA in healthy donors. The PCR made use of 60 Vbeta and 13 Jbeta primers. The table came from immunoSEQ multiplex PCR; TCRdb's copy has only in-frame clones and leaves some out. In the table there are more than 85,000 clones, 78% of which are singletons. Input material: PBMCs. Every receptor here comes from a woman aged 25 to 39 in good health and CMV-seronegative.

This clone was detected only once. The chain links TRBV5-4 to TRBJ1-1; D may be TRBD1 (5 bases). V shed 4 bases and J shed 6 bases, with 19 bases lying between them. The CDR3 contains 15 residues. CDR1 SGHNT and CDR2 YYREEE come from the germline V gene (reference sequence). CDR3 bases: TGTGCCAGCAGCGACGTACGCGGGGCCCCAGCTGAAGCTTTCTTT. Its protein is CASSDVRGAPAEAFF.

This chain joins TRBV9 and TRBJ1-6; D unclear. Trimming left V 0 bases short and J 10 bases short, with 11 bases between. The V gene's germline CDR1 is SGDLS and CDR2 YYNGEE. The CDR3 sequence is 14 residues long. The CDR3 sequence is CASSVGRRRSPLHF. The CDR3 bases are TGTGCCAGCAGCGTAGGCAGGCGTCGGTCACCCCTCCACTTT.

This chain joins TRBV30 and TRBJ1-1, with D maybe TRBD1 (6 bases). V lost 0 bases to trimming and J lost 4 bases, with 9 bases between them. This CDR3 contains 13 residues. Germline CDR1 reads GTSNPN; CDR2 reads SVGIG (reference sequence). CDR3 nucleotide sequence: TGTGCCTGGAGTGTGGCAGGGGTCACTGAAGCTTTCTTT. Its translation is CAWSVAGVTEAFF.

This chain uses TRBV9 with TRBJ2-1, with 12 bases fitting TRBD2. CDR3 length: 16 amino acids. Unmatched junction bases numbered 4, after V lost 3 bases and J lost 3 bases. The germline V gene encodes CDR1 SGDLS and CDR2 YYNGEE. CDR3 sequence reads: CASSAPGLAGYNEQFF. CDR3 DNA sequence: TGTGCCAGCAGCGCCCCGGGACTAGCGGGCTACAATGAGCAGTTCTTC.

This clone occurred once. The CDR3 DNA sequence: TGCAGCGTCTTTTATCAGGGGGCGGGCACTGAAGCTTTCTTT. Encoded protein: CSVFYQGAGTEAFF. The chain links TRBV29-1 to TRBJ1-1; 8 bases match TRBD1. The CDR3 is 14 residues long. V trimming: 6 bases; J trimming: 4 bases; junction bases outside the gene matches: 10. CDR1 is SQVTM and CDR2 is ANQGSEA in the germline V gene.

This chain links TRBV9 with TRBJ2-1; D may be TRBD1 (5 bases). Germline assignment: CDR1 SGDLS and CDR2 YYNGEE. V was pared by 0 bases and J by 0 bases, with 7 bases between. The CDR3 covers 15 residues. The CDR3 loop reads CASSVEGLSYNEQFF. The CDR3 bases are TGTGCCAGCAGCGTAGAGGGGCTCTCCTACAATGAGCAGTTCTTC.

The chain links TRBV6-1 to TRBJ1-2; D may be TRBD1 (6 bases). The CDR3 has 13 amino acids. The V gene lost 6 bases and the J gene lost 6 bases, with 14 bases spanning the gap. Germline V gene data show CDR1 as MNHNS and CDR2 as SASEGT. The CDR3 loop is CASRQGNLDGYTF. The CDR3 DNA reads TGTGCCAGCAGACAGGGAAATTTGGATGGCTACACCTTC.

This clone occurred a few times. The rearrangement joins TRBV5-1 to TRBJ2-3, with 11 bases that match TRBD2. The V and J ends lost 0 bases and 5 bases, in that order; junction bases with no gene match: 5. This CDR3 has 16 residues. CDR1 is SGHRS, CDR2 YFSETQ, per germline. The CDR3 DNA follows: TGCGCCAGCAGCTTGGATAGCGGGAGGGCCGGAGATACGCAGTATTTT. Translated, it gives CASSLDSGRAGDTQYF.

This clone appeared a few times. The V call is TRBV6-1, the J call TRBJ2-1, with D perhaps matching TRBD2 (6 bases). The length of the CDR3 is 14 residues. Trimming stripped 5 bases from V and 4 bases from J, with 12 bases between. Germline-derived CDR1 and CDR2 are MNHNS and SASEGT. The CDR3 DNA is TGTGCCAGCAGTTCGGAGGGACCGTACAATGAGCAGTTCTTC. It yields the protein CASSSEGPYNEQFF.

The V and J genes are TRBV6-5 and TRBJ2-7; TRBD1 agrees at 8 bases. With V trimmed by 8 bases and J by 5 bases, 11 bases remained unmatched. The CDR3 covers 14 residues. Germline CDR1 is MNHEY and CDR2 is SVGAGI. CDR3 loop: CASGWTGTGHEQYF. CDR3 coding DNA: TGTGCCAGCGGTTGGACAGGGACAGGCCACGAGCAGTACTTC.